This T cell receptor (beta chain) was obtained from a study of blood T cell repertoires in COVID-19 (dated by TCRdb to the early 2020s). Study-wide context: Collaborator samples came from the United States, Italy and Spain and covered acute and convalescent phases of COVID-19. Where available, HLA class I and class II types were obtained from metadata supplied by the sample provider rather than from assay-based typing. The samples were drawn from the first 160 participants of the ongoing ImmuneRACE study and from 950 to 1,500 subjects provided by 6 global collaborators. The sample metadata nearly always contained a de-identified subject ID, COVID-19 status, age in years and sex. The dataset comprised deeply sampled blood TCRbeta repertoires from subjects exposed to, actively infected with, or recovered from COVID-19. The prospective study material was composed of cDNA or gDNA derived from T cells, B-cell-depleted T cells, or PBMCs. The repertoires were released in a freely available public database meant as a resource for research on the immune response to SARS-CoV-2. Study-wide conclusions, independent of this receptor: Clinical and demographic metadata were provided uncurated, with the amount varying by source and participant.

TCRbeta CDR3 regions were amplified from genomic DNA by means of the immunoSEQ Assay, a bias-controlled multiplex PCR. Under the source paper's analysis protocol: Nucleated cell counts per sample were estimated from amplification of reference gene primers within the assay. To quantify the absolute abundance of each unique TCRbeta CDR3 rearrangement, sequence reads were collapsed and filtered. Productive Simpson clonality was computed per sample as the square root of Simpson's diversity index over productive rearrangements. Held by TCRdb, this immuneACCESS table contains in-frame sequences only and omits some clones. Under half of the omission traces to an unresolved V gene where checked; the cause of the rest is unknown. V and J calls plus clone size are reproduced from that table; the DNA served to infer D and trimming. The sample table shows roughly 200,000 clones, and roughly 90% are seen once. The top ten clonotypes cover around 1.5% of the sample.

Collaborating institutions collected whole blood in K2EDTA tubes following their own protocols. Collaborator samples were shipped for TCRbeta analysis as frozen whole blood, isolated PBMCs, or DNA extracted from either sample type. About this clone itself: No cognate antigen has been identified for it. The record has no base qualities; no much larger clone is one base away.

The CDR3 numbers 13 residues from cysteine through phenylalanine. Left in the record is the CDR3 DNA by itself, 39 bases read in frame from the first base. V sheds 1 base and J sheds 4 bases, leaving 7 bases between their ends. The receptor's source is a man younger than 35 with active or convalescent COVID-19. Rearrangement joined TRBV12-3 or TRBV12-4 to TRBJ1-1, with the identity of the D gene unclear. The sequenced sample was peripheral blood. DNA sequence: TGTGCCAGCAGTTTAGGCGAGATCACTGAAGCTTTCTTT. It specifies CASSLGEITEAFF.